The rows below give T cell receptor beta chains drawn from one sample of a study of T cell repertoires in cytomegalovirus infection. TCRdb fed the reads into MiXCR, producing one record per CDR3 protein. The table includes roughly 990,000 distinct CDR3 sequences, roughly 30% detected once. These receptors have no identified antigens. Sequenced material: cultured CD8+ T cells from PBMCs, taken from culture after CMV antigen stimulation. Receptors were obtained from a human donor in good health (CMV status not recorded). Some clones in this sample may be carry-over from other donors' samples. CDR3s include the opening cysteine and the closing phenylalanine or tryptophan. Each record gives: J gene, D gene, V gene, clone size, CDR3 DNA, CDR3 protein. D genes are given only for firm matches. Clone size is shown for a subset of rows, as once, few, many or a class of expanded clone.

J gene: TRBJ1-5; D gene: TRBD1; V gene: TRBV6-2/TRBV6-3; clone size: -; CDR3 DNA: TGTGCCAGCAGGCCCGGGACAGGGGTAGTGCAGCCCCAGCATTTT; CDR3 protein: CASRPGTGVVQPQHF
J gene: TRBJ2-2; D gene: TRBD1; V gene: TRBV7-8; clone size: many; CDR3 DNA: TGTGCCAGCATCACTAGGACAGGGCTAAACACCGGGGAGCTGTTTTTT; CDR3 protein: CASITRTGLNTGELFF
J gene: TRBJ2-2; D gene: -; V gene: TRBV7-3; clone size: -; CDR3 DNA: TGTGCCAGCAGCTTTGGTAGCCTTAACACCGGGGAGCTGTTTTTT; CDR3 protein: CASSFGSLNTGELFF
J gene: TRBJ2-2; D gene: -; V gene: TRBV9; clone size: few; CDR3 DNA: TGTGCCAGCAGGGCGGGGGCTGCCGGGGAGCTGTTTTTT; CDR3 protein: CASRAGAAGELFF
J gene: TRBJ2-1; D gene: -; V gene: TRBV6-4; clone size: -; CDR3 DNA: TGTGCCAGCAGTGACTCGATCTTTCGGGGCGAGCCCCATGAGCAGTTCTTC; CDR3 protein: CASSDSIFRGEPHEQFF
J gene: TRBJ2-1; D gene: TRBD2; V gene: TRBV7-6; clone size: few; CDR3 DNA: TGTGCCAGCAGCTCTCCCTTTAGCGGGGGGGCGGTGGAGCAGTTCTTC; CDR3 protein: CASSSPFSGGAVEQFF
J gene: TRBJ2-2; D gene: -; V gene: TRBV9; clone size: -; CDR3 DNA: TGTGTCAGCAGCGATCCAAGGGACGGATTTGCTCCGAGGGAGCTGTTTTTT; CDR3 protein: CVSSDPRDGFAPRELFF
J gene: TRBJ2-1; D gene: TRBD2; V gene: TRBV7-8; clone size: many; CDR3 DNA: TGTGCCAGCAGCTTAGTAGCGGGGGTTTACAATGAGCAGTTCTTC; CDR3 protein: CASSLVAGVYNEQFF
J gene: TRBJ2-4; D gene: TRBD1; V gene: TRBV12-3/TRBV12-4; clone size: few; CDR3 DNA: TGTGCCAGCAAGGGGACAGGGGAATATCCTTTGAACATTCAGTACTTC; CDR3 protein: CASKGTGEYPLNIQYF
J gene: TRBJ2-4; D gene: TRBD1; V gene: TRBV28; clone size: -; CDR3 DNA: TGTGCCAACAGTCCTCCTACAGGGGTGTACGCCAAAAACATTCAGTACTTC; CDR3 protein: CANSPPTGVYAKNIQYF
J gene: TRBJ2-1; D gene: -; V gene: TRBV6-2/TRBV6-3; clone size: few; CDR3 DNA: TGTGCCACCCACTTTTACAATGAGCAGTTCTTC; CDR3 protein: CATHFYNEQFF
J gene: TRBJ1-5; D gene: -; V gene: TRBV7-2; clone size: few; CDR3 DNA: TGTGCCAGCAGCTTAAACGGAAACAATCAGCCCCAGCATTTT; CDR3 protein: CASSLNGNNQPQHF
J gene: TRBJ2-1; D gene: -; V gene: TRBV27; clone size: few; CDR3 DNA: TGTGCCAGCAGTCCCTGGTCCAGTGGGAATGAGCAGTTCTTC; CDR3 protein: CASSPWSSGNEQFF
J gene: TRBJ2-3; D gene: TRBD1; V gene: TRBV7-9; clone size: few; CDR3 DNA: TGTGCCAGCAGGTTCCGGGACAGGGGAATAGATACGCAGTATTTT; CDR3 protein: CASRFRDRGIDTQYF
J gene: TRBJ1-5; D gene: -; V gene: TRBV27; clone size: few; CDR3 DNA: TGTGCCAGCAGTTTATCGGCTGGGGTCTATCAGCCCCAGCATTTT; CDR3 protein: CASSLSAGVYQPQHF
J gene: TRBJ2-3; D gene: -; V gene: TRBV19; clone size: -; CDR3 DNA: TGTGCCAGTAGTATAGTTTCAGTAGATACGCAGTATTTT; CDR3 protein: CASSIVSVDTQYF
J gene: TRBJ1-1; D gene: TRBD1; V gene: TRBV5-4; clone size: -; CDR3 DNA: TGTGCCAGCAGGGTTGGGACAGGGACTGAAGCTTTCTTT; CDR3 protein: CASRVGTGTEAFF
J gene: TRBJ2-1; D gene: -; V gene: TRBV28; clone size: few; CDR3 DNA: TGTGCCAGCCGTCCCCGCAGCTCCTACAATGAGCAGTTCTTC; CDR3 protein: CASRPRSSYNEQFF
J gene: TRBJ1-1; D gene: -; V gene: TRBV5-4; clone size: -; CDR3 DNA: TGTGCCATCGCAGGGAACACTGAAGCTTTCTTT; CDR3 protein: CAIAGNTEAFF
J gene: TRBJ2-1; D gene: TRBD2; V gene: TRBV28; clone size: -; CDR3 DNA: TGTGCCAGCAGTTCCATAGCGGGGGGGATCCATGAGCAGTTCTTC; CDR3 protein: CASSSIAGGIHEQFF
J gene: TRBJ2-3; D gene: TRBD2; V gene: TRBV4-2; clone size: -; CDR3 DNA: TGTGCCAGCAGCCAAGATCGCACTAGCGGGGTGGCAGATACGCAGTATTTT; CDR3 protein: CASSQDRTSGVADTQYF
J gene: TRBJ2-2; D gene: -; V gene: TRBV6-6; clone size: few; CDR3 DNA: TGTGCCAGCAGTTATTCTACGCCGACGGTCACCGGGGAGCTGTTTTTT; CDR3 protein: CASSYSTPTVTGELFF
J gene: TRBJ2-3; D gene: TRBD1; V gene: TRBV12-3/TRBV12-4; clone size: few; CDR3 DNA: TGTGCCAGCAGTTTAAGGGTAGGGGGCAAAACGGGTACGCAGTATTTT; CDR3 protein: CASSLRVGGKTGTQYF
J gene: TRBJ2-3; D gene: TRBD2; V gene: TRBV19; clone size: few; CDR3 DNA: TGTGCCAGTAGTGATCTGCCGGGACTAGCGGATCTCGATACGCAGTATTTT; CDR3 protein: CASSDLPGLADLDTQYF
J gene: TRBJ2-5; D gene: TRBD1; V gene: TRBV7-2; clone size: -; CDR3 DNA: TGTGCCAGCAGCTCGCCCGTTGGGACAGCCGAAGAGACCCAGTACTTC; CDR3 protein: CASSSPVGTAEETQYF
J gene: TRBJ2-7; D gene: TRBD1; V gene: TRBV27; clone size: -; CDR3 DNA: TGTGCCAGCAGTGCACAGACAGGGTTTTCCGAGCAGTACTTC; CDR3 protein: CASSAQTGFSEQYF
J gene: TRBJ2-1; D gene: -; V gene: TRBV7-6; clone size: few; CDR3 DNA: TGTGCCAGCAGCTCCGGGACGGATACCTACAATGAGCAGTTCTTC; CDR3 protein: CASSSGTDTYNEQFF